This TCR beta chain was found in a study of blood T cell repertoires in COVID-19. Study details: Nucleic acid was either cDNA or gDNA, and it came from T cells, B-cell-depleted T cells, or PBMCs.

The cohort comprised adults aged about 18 to 89 years residing in under 30 US areas. Original data processing: Estimates of nucleated cell counts were drawn from the amplification of reference gene primers. Produced via immunoSEQ multiplex PCR; TCRdb's table is partial and in-frame only. The V and J calls and clone size are taken from that table; D and trimming were inferred from the DNA. Altogether about 310,000 clones are present, approximately 86% being singletons, with the ten largest covering approximately 9%. Sequenced: PBMCs or T cells enriched from blood (not recorded which). This TCR was sampled from a woman between 18 and 29 years old who had recovered from COVID-19.

DNA for the CDR3: TGCGCCAGCAGCCACTACCCGAACGGACAGGACACTGAAGCTTTCTTT. This codes for CASSHYPNGQDTEAFF. The rearrangement links TRBV5-1 to TRBJ1-1; 7 bases align to TRBD1. The CDR3 runs 16 residues. Germline V CDR1 and CDR2: SGHRS, YFSETQ. The trim removed 4 bases at V and 3 bases at J, leaving 12 bases unmatched.